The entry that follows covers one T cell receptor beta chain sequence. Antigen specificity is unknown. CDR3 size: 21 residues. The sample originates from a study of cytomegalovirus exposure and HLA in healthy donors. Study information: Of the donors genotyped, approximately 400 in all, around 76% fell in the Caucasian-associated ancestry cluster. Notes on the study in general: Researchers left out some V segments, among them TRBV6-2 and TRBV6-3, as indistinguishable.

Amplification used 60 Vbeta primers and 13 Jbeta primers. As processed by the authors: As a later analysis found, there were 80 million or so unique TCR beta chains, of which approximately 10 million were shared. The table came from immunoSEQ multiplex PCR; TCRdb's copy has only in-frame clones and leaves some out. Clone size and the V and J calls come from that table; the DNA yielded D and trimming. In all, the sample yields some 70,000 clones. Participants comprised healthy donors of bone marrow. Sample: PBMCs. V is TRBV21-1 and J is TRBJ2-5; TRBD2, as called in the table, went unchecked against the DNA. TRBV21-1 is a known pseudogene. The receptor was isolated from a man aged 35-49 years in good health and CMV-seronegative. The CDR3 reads CASSKDLRPRTSGQGLETQYF. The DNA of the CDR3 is TGTGCCAGCAGCAAAGACTTAAGGCCGAGGACTAGCGGGCAGGGACTAGAGACCCAGTACTTC.